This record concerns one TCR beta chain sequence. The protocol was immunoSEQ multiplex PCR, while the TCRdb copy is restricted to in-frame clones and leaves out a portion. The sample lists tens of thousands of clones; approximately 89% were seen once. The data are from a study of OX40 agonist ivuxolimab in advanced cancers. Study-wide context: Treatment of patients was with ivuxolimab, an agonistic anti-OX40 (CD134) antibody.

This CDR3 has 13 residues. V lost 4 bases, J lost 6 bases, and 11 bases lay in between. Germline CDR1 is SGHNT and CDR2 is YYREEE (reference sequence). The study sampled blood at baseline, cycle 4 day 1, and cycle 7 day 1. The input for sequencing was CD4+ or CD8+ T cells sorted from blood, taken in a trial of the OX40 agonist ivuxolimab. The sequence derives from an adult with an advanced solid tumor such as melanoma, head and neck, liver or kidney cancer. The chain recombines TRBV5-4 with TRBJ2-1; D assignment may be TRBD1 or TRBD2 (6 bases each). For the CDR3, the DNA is TGTGCCAGCAGCACCGGGGGCCCCAATGAGCAGTTCTTC. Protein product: CASSTGGPNEQFF.